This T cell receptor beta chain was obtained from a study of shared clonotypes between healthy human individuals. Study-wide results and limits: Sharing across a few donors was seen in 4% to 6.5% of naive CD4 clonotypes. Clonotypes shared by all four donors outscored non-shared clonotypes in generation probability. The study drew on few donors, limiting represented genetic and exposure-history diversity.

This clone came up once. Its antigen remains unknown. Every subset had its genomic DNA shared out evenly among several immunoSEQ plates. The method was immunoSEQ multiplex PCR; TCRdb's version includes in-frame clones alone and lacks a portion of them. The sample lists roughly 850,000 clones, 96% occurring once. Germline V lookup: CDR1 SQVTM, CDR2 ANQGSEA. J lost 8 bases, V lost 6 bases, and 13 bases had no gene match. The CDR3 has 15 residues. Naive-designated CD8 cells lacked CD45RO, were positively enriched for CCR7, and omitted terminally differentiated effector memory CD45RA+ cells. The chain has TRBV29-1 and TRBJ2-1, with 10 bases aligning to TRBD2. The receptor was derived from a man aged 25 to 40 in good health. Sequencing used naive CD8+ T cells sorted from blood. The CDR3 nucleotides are TGCAGCGTGGCTACTAGCGGGACTCCTAGTGATGAGCAGTTCTTC. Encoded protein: CSVATSGTPSDEQFF.